The clone carrying this T cell receptor beta chain occurred a few times. The antigen is not known. This table comes from immunoSEQ multiplex PCR, and its TCRdb copy is limited to in-frame clones, with some not included. The data contain approximately 40,000 clones, about 77% of them singletons. This sample was included in a study of OX40 agonist ivuxolimab in advanced cancers. Study-level information: Each patient was given ivuxolimab into a vein every 2 weeks, at 0.01 to 10 mg/kg. Partial responses were observed in three patients, of whom one had hepatocellular carcinoma and two had cutaneous melanoma. Findings of the study overall: In the 0.1 to 3.0 mg/kg range, CD4+ and CD8+ blood T cells had expanded clonally by week 6.

Germline CDR1 reads MNHEY; CDR2 reads SVGAGI. V was clipped by 3 bases and J by 3 bases, with 12 bases between them. The CDR3 sequence is 15 residues long. The material sequenced was CD4+ or CD8+ T cells sorted from blood, taken in a trial of the OX40 agonist ivuxolimab. The chain joins TRBV6-5 to TRBJ2-1, with D perhaps matching TRBD1 (5 bases). This receptor was obtained from an adult with an advanced solid tumor such as melanoma, head and neck, liver or kidney cancer. The DNA for the CDR3 is TGTGCCAGCAGTTATAAGGGGTCGAACTACAATGAGCAGTTCTTC. Its protein is CASSYKGSNYNEQFF.